The TCR beta chain described here comes from a study of blood T cell repertoires in COVID-19. Looking at the study overall: COVID-19 samples, acute and convalescent, were from the United States, Italy and Spain. In each case, the material was cDNA or gDNA derived from T cells, B-cell-depleted T cells, or PBMCs.

In the study's own analysis: The assay estimated nucleated cells by amplifying reference gene primers. Profiled with immunoSEQ multiplex PCR; TCRdb holds only in-frame clones, not every one. The V and J calls and clone size come from that table; D and trimming were worked out from the DNA. This sample has over 150,000 clones, with about 89% found just once. The germline gives CDR1 KGHSH, CDR2 LQKENI. The trim removed 0 bases at V and 7 bases at J, leaving 2 bases unmatched. CDR3 size: 15 residues. Sequencing used peripheral blood. The TCR was taken from a man aged 45-65 years with acute or convalescent COVID-19. The chain couples TRBV18 to TRBJ2-7; 14 bases fit TRBD2. CDR3 protein: CASSPPGLAGDEQYF. The CDR3 DNA follows: TGTGCCAGCTCACCACCGGGACTAGCGGGAGATGAGCAGTACTTC.